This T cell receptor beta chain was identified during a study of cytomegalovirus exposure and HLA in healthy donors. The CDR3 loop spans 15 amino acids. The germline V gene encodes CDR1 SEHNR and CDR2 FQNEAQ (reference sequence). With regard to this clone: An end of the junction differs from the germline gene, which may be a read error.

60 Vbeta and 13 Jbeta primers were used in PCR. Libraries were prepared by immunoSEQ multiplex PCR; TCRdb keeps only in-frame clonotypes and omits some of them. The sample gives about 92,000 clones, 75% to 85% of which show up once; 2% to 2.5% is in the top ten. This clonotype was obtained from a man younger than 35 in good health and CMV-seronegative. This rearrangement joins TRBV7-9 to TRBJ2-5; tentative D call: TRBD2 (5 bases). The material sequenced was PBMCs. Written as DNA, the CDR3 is TGTTCCAGCAGCCCTAGGACGGAGGCCCAAGAGACCCAGTACTTC. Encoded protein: CSSSPRTEAQETQYF.